One sample yielded the 26 T cell receptor beta chains listed below, sequenced in a study of CD8 T cells in ankylosing spondylitis. Via MiXCR, TCRdb re-called the 5' RACE reads, giving one row per CDR3 protein. This sample carries approximately 130,000 distinct CDR3 sequences, approximately 10% of them seen once, and the ten largest clones take less than 5%. The material sequenced was blood, either unsorted or a sorted T cell fraction (not recorded which). The receptors here all came from a female donor with ankylosing spondylitis or in good health (not recorded which).

This clonotype was seen repeatedly, ten times or more. The V and J genes are TRBV28 and TRBJ1-5; perhaps TRBD1 as D (6 bases). The V end lost 6 bases, the J end lost 2 bases, and 11 bases lay between the germline ends. Germline CDR1 is MDHEN and CDR2 is SYDVKM. The CDR3 length is 14 residues. The CDR3 spells CASRGGPGNQPQHF. The CDR3 region has the DNA TGTGCCAGCAGGGGGGGGCCCGGCAATCAGCCCCAGCATTTT.

The V and J genes are TRBV29-1 and TRBJ1-2; D is ambiguous. The CDR3 is 11 amino acids. Per the germline V gene, CDR1 is SQVTM and CDR2 is ANQGSEA. V lost 1 base, J lost 5 bases, and 5 bases lay in between. CDR3 nucleotide sequence: TGCAGCGTTGAAGGCTTGTATGGCTACACCTTC. Amino acid sequence: CSVEGLYGYTF. The whole variable domain, filled in from reference TRBV29-1 and TRBJ1-2, reads SAVISQKPSRDICQRGTSLTIQCQVDSQVTMMFWYRQQPGQSLTLIATANQGSEATYESGFVIDKFPISRPNLTFSTLTVSNMSPEDSSIYLCSVEGLYGYTFGSGTRLTVV.

A remark on this clonotype: A read error is possible here, since a much larger clone lies one base away. V gene TRBV4-1 combines with J gene TRBJ1-3, with a weak D call TRBD1 (6 bases). CDR3 size: 15 residues. Germline loops: CDR1 MGHRA, CDR2 YSYEKL. Written as DNA, the CDR3 is TGCACCAGCAGCCGAACCGGGACACCTGGAAACACCATATATTTT. Translating it yields CTSSRTGTPGNTIYF.

This clonotype was seen at least ten times. The chain joins TRBV7-9 to TRBJ2-2, with a tentative D call TRBD2 (6 bases). The CDR3 loop spans 17 amino acids. Looked up from germline, CDR1 is SEHNR and CDR2 is FQNEAQ (reference sequence). V was clipped by 5 bases and J by 2 bases, with 18 bases between them. CDR3 amino acids: CASSPHRGTKNTGELFF. Written as DNA, the CDR3 is TGTGCCAGCAGCCCCCACCGCGGGACGAAAAACACCGGGGAGCTGTTTTTT. Variable domain in full (rest from reference TRBV7-9 and TRBJ2-2): DTGVSQNPRHKITKRGQNVTFRCDPISEHNRLYWYRQTLGQGPEFLTYFQNEAQLEKSRLLSDRFSAERPKGSFSTLEIQRTEQGDSAMYLCASSPHRGTKNTGELFFGEGSRLTVL.

This clonotype came up many times. This rearrangement joins TRBV29-1 to TRBJ2-7; 10 nucleotides line up with TRBD1. The trim removed 1 base at V and 3 bases at J, leaving 3 bases unmatched. This CDR3 has 14 amino acids. Per germline, CDR1 SQVTM and CDR2 ANQGSEA. In DNA, the CDR3 is TGCAGCGTTGAAGGGGGACAGGGGATCTACGAGCAGTACTTC. This sequence encodes CSVEGGQGIYEQYF.

The table lists this clonotype with many counts. The V and J genes are TRBV20-1 and TRBJ2-5, with 7 positions matching TRBD2. The CDR3 totals 14 residues. From germline, CDR1 is DFQATT and CDR2 SNEGSKA (reference sequence). V was clipped by 4 bases and J by 1 base; unmatched bases: 6. CDR3 DNA: TGCAGTGCTACCGGGACTAACCGCCAAGAGACCCAGTACTTC. Encoded protein: CSATGTNRQETQYF.

The J gene is TRBJ2-7, the V gene TRBV5-1; 12 bases line up with TRBD2. Germline trimming cut 8 bases from V and 3 bases from J; bases unmatched to any gene: 9. Germline lookup yields CDR1 SGHRS and CDR2 YFSETQ. The CDR3 covers 15 residues. CDR3 residues: CASQLAGGEGYEQYF. In DNA form, the CDR3 reads TGCGCCAGTCAACTAGCGGGGGGCGAGGGCTACGAGCAGTACTTC. Based on the CDR3 plus reference TRBV5-1 and TRBJ2-7, the full variable domain is KAGVTQTPRYLIKTRGQQVTLSCSPISGHRSVSWYQQTPGQGLQFLFEYFSETQRNKGNFPGRFSGRQFSNSRSEMNVSTLELGDSALYLCASQLAGGEGYEQYFGPGTRLTVT.

The sample holds many counts of this clonotype. V usage is TRBV7-8 and J usage is TRBJ2-7, with D unresolved. Germline V CDR1 and CDR2: SGHVS, FQNEAQ. The CDR3 is 15 amino acids. Trimming shortened V by 7 bases and J by 6 bases, and 22 bases separated the two germline ends. The CDR3 protein is CASTFEGIVYSEQYF. The CDR3, as DNA: TGTGCCAGCACCTTCGAAGGGATAGTCTACTCCGAGCAGTACTTC.

This clonotype was seen at least ten times. The chain links TRBV28 to TRBJ1-5; 8 positions agree with TRBD1. The trim removed 5 bases at V and 4 bases at J, leaving 4 bases unmatched. The CDR3 totals 14 residues. Germline V lookup: CDR1 MDHEN, CDR2 SYDVKM. Here the CDR3 DNA reads TGTGCCAGCAGTCCCGGACAGGGAAATCAGCCCCAGCATTTT. As protein: CASSPGQGNQPQHF.

Worth noting for this clonotype: An end of the junction does not agree with germline; a read error may underlie this. The chain's CDR3 is CAGSLDISGKLFF. The CDR3 DNA is TGTGCCGGCAGTTTAGACATTTCGGGAAAACTGTTTTTT. This chain uses TRBV12-3 or TRBV12-4 with TRBJ1-4; D is undetermined. The CDR3 has 13 amino acids.

This clonotype has a handful of counts. V gene TRBV11-2 combines with J gene TRBJ2-5; D unresolved. The ends were cut back, 2 bases at V and 3 bases at J, with 13 bases in the middle. Germline CDR1 reads SGHAT; CDR2 reads FQNNGV. The CDR3 extends over 15 amino acids. This CDR3 is CASSLNVPTKETQYF. The CDR3 nucleotides are TGTGCCAGCAGCTTAAACGTCCCCACGAAAGAGACCCAGTACTTC. Full variable domain (missing parts from reference TRBV11-2 and TRBJ2-5): EAGVAQSPRYKIIEKRQSVAFWCNPISGHATLYWYQQILGQGPKLLIQFQNNGVVDDSQLPKDRFSAERLKGVDSTLKIQPAKLEDSAVYLCASSLNVPTKETQYFGPGTRLLVL.

This clonotype was seen repeatedly, ten times or more. This chain links TRBV27 with TRBJ2-7; either TRBD1 or TRBD2 may fit D (6 bases each). Germline values: CDR1 MNHEY, CDR2 SMNVEV (reference sequence). The V end was cut by 1 base, the J end by 2 bases, with 15 bases between. The CDR3 has 16 residues. The CDR3 protein is CASSLWGQPSAYEQYF. The CDR3, as DNA: TGTGCCAGCAGTTTATGGGGACAACCTAGCGCCTACGAGCAGTACTTC.

The table lists this clonotype with many counts. This sequence joins TRBV5-8 and TRBJ2-7; tentatively, D is TRBD1 (5 bases). V gave up 2 bases and J gave up 9 bases, with 18 bases separating them. The germline CDR1 and CDR2 sequences are SGHTS and YDEGEE. The CDR3 runs 14 residues. CDR3 sequence reads: CASSFGERYQGQYF. CDR3 nucleotides: TGTGCCAGCAGCTTTGGGGAAAGGTACCAGGGGCAGTACTTC. Full variable domain (rest looked up from reference TRBV5-8 and TRBJ2-7): EAGVTQSPTHLIKTRGQQATLRCSPISGHTSVYWYQQALGLGLQFLLWYDEGEERNRGNFPPRFSGRQFPNYSSELNVNALELEDSALYLCASSFGERYQGQYFGPGTRLTVT.

This clonotype was detected many times. The gene calls are TRBV5-1 and TRBJ2-7; D ambiguous. V gave up 0 bases and J gave up 3 bases, with 7 bases separating them. This CDR3 has 13 residues. CDR1 is SGHRS, CDR2 YFSETQ, per germline. In DNA, the CDR3 is TGCGCCAGCAGCTTGGACAGCTACTACGAGCAGTACTTC. This encodes CASSLDSYYEQYF.

This clonotype showed up many times. The chain is built from TRBV15 and TRBJ2-2; D not certain. This CDR3 comprises 14 residues. Germline-derived CDR1 and CDR2 are LNHNV and YYDKDF (reference sequence). V was trimmed by 0 bases and J by 0 bases, leaving 2 bases between them. As DNA, the CDR3 is TGTGCCACCAGCAGAGATCCGAACACCGGGGAGCTGTTTTTT. This gives the protein CATSRDPNTGELFF.

Ten or more counts support this clonotype. The chain joins TRBV20-1 to TRBJ1-5, with D tentatively TRBD1 (6 bases). Germline V gene sequence: CDR1 DFQATT, CDR2 SNEGSKA (reference sequence). V was shortened by 1 base and J by 2 bases, with 6 bases between the two germline ends. The CDR3 has 13 residues. In DNA, the CDR3 is TGCAGTGCTAGAGGGACAGGCAATCAGCCCCAGCATTTT. Amino acid sequence: CSARGTGNQPQHF.

There are a few counts of this clonotype. V gene TRBV2 combines with J gene TRBJ1-1; 7 positions agree with TRBD1. This CDR3 has 14 amino acids. The V gene end was trimmed by 7 bases and the J gene end by 4 bases; junction bases not matched to a gene: 9. Germline CDR1 reads SNHLY; CDR2 reads FYNNEI. The CDR3 sequence: CASILPTGFTEAFF. The DNA of the CDR3 is TGTGCCAGCATCCTTCCGACAGGGTTCACTGAAGCTTTCTTT.

This clonotype was seen at least ten times. The chain is built from TRBV4-1 and TRBJ2-1; TRBD2 matches 15 bases. The CDR3 runs 16 residues. CDR1 is MGHRA and CDR2 is YSYEKL in the germline V gene. The junction had 9 bases not matched to a gene; V was cut back by 1 base and J by 14 bases. The CDR3 protein is CASSQVFGLAGGYEFF. Here the CDR3 DNA reads TGCGCCAGCAGCCAAGTCTTTGGACTAGCGGGAGGGTATGAGTTCTTC.

This clonotype was counted ten times or more. The chain couples TRBV7-8 to TRBJ2-2; TRBD2 matches 10 bases. The germline V gene has CDR1 SGHVS and CDR2 FQNEAQ. The CDR3 extends over 19 amino acids. After removal of 4 bases from V and 4 bases from J, the junction contained 15 bases not matched to a gene. The CDR3 loop reads CASSYEVLAGAGSTGELFF. In nucleotides, the CDR3 is TGTGCCAGCAGCTATGAGGTTCTAGCGGGAGCTGGTAGCACCGGGGAGCTGTTTTTT.

This clonotype was recorded many times. The chain couples TRBV25-1 to TRBJ2-2; D unclear. Trimming took off 6 bases at V and 7 bases at J, with 18 bases between the two ends. This CDR3 contains 15 residues. The germline gives CDR1 MGHDK, CDR2 SYGVNS. The CDR3 region has the DNA TGTGCCAGCAGCCTTTCCCCCTCGTCGGTCGGGGAGCTGTTTTTT. Amino acid sequence: CASSLSPSSVGELFF. The full variable domain, rest sourced from reference TRBV25-1 and TRBJ2-2, is EADIYQTPRYLVIGTGKKITLECSQTMGHDKMYWYQQDPGMELHLIHYSYGVNSTEKGDLSSESTVSRIRTEHFPLTLESARPSHTSQYLCASSLSPSSVGELFFGEGSRLTVL.

This clonotype was found many times. The chain combines TRBV20-1 with TRBJ1-5, with D maybe TRBD1 (5 bases). Between the trimmed V and J ends, which lost 4 bases and 4 bases, there was a span of 14 bases. Germline V gene data show CDR1 as DFQATT and CDR2 as SNEGSKA (reference sequence). This CDR3 has 14 residues. CDR3 nucleotide sequence: TGCAGTGCTAAGCCAGGGACCCGTAATCAGCCCCAGCATTTT. Protein: CSAKPGTRNQPQHF.

This chain uses TRBV19 with TRBJ1-1; D unclear. The CDR3 length is 10 residues. Per the germline V gene, CDR1 is LNHDA and CDR2 is SQIVND (reference sequence). The CDR3 spells CGTGETEAFF. As DNA, the CDR3 is TGTGGGACTGGGGAGACTGAAGCTTTCTTT. Full variable domain (remainder filled in from reference TRBV19 and TRBJ1-1): DGGITQSPKYLFRKEGQNVTLSCEQNLNHDAMYWYRQDPGQGLRLIYYSQIVNDFQKGDIAEGYSVSREKKESFPLTVTSAQKNPTAFYLCGTGETEAFFGQGTRLTVV.

This clonotype was found many times. The CDR3 nucleotides read TGTGCCAGTGCCCCGGACAGGGGGTTATATAGCAATCAGCCCCAGCATTTT. Amino acids: CASAPDRGLYSNQPQHF. The chain carries TRBV28 and TRBJ1-5, with 10 positions matching TRBD1. With 9 bases clipped from V and 0 bases from J, the junction kept 11 bases outside the gene matches. This CDR3 is built from 17 residues. CDR1 MDHEN and CDR2 SYDVKM come from the germline V gene.

This clonotype was observed at least ten times. The chain is built from TRBV18 and TRBJ2-3; 8 bases agree with TRBD2. The CDR3 extends over 16 amino acids. V shed 3 bases and J 0 bases; nucleotides not matched to a gene: 5. Germline CDR1 KGHSH, CDR2 LQKENI. The CDR3 sequence is CASSPATSASTDTQYF. The CDR3, as DNA: TGTGCCAGCTCACCGGCGACTAGCGCCAGCACAGATACGCAGTATTTT.

This rearrangement joins TRBV7-2 to TRBJ2-1; 7 positions match TRBD2. The germline V gene has CDR1 SGHTA and CDR2 FQGNSA. The CDR3 loop spans 13 amino acids. Unmatched junction bases numbered 6, after V lost 7 bases and J lost 6 bases. The CDR3 coding sequence is TGTGCCAGCAACAGCGGGACGAGCAATGAGCAGTTCTTC. This sequence encodes CASNSGTSNEQFF.

This clonotype showed up many times. This sequence joins TRBV12-3 or TRBV12-4 and TRBJ2-3, with D perhaps given as TRBD1 or TRBD2 (5 bases each). The CDR3 is 14 amino acids. Trimming pared 7 bases from V and 0 bases from J, leaving 11 bases between. CDR3 sequence: CASTSGPSTDTQYF. As DNA, the CDR3 is TGTGCCAGCACCTCGGGGCCTAGCACAGATACGCAGTATTTT.